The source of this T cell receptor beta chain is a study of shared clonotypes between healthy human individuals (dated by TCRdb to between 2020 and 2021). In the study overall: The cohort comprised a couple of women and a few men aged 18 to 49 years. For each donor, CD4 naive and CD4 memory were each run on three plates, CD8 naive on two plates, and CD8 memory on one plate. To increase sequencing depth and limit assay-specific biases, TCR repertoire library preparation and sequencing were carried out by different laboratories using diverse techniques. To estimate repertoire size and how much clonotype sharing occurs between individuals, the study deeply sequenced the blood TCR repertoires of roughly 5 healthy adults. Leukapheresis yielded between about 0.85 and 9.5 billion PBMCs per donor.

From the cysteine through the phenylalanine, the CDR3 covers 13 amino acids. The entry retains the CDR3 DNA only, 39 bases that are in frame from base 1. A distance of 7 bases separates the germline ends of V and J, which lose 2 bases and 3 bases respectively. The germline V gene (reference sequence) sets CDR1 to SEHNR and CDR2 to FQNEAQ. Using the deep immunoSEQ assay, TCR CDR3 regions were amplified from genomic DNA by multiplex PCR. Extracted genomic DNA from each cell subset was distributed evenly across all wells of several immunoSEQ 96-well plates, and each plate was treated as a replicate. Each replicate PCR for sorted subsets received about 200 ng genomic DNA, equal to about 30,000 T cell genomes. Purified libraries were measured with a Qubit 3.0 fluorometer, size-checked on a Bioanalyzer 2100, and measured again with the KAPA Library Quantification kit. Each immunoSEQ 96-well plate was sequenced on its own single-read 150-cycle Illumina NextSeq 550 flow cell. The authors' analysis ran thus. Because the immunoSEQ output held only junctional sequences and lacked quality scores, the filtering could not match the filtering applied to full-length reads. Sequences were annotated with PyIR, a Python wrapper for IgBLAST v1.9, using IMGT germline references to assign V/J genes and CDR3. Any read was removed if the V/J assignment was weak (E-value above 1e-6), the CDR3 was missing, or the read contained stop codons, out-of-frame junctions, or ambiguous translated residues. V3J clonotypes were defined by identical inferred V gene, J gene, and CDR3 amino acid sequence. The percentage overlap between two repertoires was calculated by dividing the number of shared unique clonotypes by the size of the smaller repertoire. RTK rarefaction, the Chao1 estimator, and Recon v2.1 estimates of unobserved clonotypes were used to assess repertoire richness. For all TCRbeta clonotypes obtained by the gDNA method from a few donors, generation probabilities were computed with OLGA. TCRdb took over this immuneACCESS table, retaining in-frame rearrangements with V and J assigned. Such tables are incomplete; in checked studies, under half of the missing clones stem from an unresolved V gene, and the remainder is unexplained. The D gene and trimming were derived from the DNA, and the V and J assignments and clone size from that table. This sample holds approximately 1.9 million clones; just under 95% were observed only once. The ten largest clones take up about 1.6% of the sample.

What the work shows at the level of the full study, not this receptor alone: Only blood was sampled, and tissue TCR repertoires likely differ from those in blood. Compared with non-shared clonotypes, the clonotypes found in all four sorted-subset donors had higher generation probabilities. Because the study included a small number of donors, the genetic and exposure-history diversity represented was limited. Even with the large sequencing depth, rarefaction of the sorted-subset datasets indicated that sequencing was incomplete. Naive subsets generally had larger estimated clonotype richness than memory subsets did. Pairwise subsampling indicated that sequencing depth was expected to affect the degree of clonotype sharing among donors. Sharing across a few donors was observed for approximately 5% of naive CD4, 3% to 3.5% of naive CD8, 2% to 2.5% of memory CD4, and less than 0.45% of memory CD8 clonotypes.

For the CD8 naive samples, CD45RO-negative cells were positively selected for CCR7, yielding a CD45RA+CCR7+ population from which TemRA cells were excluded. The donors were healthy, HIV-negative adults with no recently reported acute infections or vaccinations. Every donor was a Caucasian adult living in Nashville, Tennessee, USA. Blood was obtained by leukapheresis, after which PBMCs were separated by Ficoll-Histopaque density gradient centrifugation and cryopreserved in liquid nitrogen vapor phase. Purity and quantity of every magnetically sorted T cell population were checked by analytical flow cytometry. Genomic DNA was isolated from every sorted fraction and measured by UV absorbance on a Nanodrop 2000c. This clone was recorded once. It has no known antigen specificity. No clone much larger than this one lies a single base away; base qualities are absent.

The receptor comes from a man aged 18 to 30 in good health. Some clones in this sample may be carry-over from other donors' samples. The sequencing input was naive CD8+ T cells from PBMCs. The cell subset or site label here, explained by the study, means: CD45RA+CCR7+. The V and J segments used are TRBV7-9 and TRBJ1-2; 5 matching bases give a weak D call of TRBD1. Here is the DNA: TGTGCCAGCAGCTTAAGGGACCACTATGGCTACACCTTC. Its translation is CASSLRDHYGYTF.